The rows below give T cell receptor beta chains drawn from one sample of a study of T cells in Graves' hyperthyroidism and ophthalmopathy. TCRdb independently ran MiXCR on the multiplex PCR reads; one entry per CDR3 protein. This sample has about 640,000 distinct CDR3 sequences, with less than 45% found just once. The sample taken for sequencing was peripheral blood or thyroid tissue (not recorded which). The origin of the receptors is an adult man with Graves' disease, either hyperthyroidism or ophthalmopathy (not recorded which). The CDR3 runs from the conserved cysteine through the conserved F or W. The order of the fields is CDR3 length, J gene, D gene, V gene, clone size, CDR3 DNA, CDR3 protein. A D gene is named only where the DNA matches it firmly. Clone size is shown for a subset of rows, as once, few, many or a class of expanded clone.

cdr3_length: 16; j_call: TRBJ2-5; d_call: TRBD1; v_call: TRBV2; clone_size: -; cdr3_nt: TGTGCCAGCAGTTACGGGCAGGGGGCCGACAAAGAGACCCAGTACTTC; cdr3_aa: CASSYGQGADKETQYF
cdr3_length: 16; j_call: TRBJ1-5; d_call: TRBD1; v_call: TRBV15; clone_size: -; cdr3_nt: TGTGCCACCAGCAGCTCATCGGGACAGCTCAATCAGCCCCAGCATTTT; cdr3_aa: CATSSSSGQLNQPQHF
cdr3_length: 14; j_call: TRBJ2-7; d_call: -; v_call: TRBV25-1; clone_size: few; cdr3_nt: TGTGCCAGCAGCTTAGACGGGGGAAGCCAAGAGCAGTACTTC; cdr3_aa: CASSLDGGSQEQYF
cdr3_length: 16; j_call: TRBJ1-2; d_call: TRBD1; v_call: TRBV5-1; clone_size: -; cdr3_nt: TGCGCCAGCAGCTCGGATGGGACAGGCCCCCGCTATGGCTACACCTTC; cdr3_aa: CASSSDGTGPRYGYTF
cdr3_length: 15; j_call: TRBJ1-4; d_call: TRBD1; v_call: TRBV7-8; clone_size: -; cdr3_nt: TGTGCCAGCAGCCCGGAGGGGACAGGCTCTGAAAAACTGTTTTTT; cdr3_aa: CASSPEGTGSEKLFF
cdr3_length: 17; j_call: TRBJ1-6; d_call: -; v_call: TRBV7-1; clone_size: -; cdr3_nt: TGTGCCAGCAGCCGATCAAGAGGGGATTTATCTAATTCACCCCTCCACTTT; cdr3_aa: CASSRSRGDLSNSPLHF
cdr3_length: 15; j_call: TRBJ2-6; d_call: -; v_call: TRBV2; clone_size: -; cdr3_nt: TGTGCCATCAATCTGGGGGGCTCTGGGGCCAACGTCCTGACTTTC; cdr3_aa: CAINLGGSGANVLTF
cdr3_length: 14; j_call: TRBJ1-1; d_call: -; v_call: TRBV7-9; clone_size: once; cdr3_nt: TGTGCCAGCAGCTTGAAACCCCGGGACACTGAAGCTTTCTTT; cdr3_aa: CASSLKPRDTEAFF
cdr3_length: 16; j_call: TRBJ2-7; d_call: TRBD1; v_call: TRBV7-9; clone_size: -; cdr3_nt: TGTGCCAGCAGCTTGTCACCGGGACAGGGGGACTACGAGCAGTACTTC; cdr3_aa: CASSLSPGQGDYEQYF
cdr3_length: 14; j_call: TRBJ2-7; d_call: -; v_call: TRBV6-1; clone_size: -; cdr3_nt: TGTGCCAGCAGAGGACAGTCGGGGGGCGAAGAGCAGTACTTC; cdr3_aa: CASRGQSGGEEQYF
cdr3_length: 13; j_call: TRBJ2-7; d_call: -; v_call: TRBV20-1; clone_size: few; cdr3_nt: TGCAGTGCTAGAGATTGGACTAACTACGAGCAGTACTTC; cdr3_aa: CSARDWTNYEQYF
cdr3_length: 13; j_call: TRBJ1-5; d_call: -; v_call: TRBV20-1; clone_size: once; cdr3_nt: TGCAGTGCTAAGGACAGTAGGGACCAGCCCCAGCATTTT; cdr3_aa: CSAKDSRDQPQHF
cdr3_length: 17; j_call: TRBJ1-5; d_call: TRBD1; v_call: TRBV2; clone_size: -; cdr3_nt: TGTGCCAGCCGTACCCCACCTGGACAGGGGACCAATCAGCCCCAGCATTTT; cdr3_aa: CASRTPPGQGTNQPQHF
cdr3_length: 18; j_call: TRBJ2-7; d_call: -; v_call: TRBV10-3; clone_size: -; cdr3_nt: TGTGCCATCAGTGAGCAAGGAGGGGAGGGGGCGTCCCCCTACGAGCAGTACTTC; cdr3_aa: CAISEQGGEGASPYEQYF
cdr3_length: 16; j_call: TRBJ1-2; d_call: -; v_call: TRBV2; clone_size: -; cdr3_nt: TGTGCCAGCAGTCAAACCGGGACAAGGAACTGGTATGGCTACACCTTC; cdr3_aa: CASSQTGTRNWYGYTF
cdr3_length: 16; j_call: TRBJ1-5; d_call: -; v_call: TRBV2; clone_size: -; cdr3_nt: TGTGCCAGCAGTGGATGGGTAAGGGGGAGCGATCAGCCCCAGCATTTT; cdr3_aa: CASSGWVRGSDQPQHF
cdr3_length: 14; j_call: TRBJ1-1; d_call: -; v_call: TRBV5-1; clone_size: few; cdr3_nt: TGCGCCAGCAGCTTGGGTCCGGGTAGCACTGAAGCTTTCTTT; cdr3_aa: CASSLGPGSTEAFF
cdr3_length: 15; j_call: TRBJ1-5; d_call: -; v_call: TRBV6-1; clone_size: many; cdr3_nt: TGTGCCAGCAGTGCCGGGACGGCCGACAATCAGCCCCAGCATTTT; cdr3_aa: CASSAGTADNQPQHF
cdr3_length: 14; j_call: TRBJ2-7; d_call: TRBD1; v_call: TRBV7-9; clone_size: few; cdr3_nt: TGTGCCAGCAGCCCCGAGGGGGCCCGCTACGAGCAGTACTTC; cdr3_aa: CASSPEGARYEQYF
cdr3_length: 13; j_call: TRBJ1-1; d_call: -; v_call: TRBV20-1; clone_size: -; cdr3_nt: TGCAGTGCTAACCCGGGACACCAAGATGAAGCTTTCTTT; cdr3_aa: CSANPGHQDEAFF
cdr3_length: 13; j_call: TRBJ2-7; d_call: -; v_call: TRBV7-3; clone_size: many; cdr3_nt: TGTGCCAGCAGCTTACTGGCAGCCTACGAGCAGTACTTC; cdr3_aa: CASSLLAAYEQYF
cdr3_length: 13; j_call: TRBJ1-2; d_call: -; v_call: TRBV6-1; clone_size: -; cdr3_nt: TGTGCCAGCAGAAGGGGCGCGGGAGATGGCTACACCTTC; cdr3_aa: CASRRGAGDGYTF
cdr3_length: 15; j_call: TRBJ1-1; d_call: -; v_call: TRBV10-3; clone_size: -; cdr3_nt: TGTGCCATCAGTGAAATTGAACAGGGCGGCACTGAAGCTTTCTTT; cdr3_aa: CAISEIEQGGTEAFF
cdr3_length: 14; j_call: TRBJ1-2; d_call: -; v_call: TRBV7-9; clone_size: many; cdr3_nt: TGTGCCAGCAGCTTCGGGGTGGCGAACTATGGCTACACCTTC; cdr3_aa: CASSFGVANYGYTF
cdr3_length: 17; j_call: TRBJ2-7; d_call: -; v_call: TRBV6-5; clone_size: -; cdr3_nt: TGTGCCAGCAGTGAAGGAAGGGTATTCGCACAGTCCTACGAGCAGTACTTC; cdr3_aa: CASSEGRVFAQSYEQYF
cdr3_length: 14; j_call: TRBJ1-1; d_call: -; v_call: TRBV20-1; clone_size: few; cdr3_nt: TGCAGTGTAATCAAGTTGGGGATGAACACTGAAGCTTTCTTT; cdr3_aa: CSVIKLGMNTEAFF
cdr3_length: 12; j_call: TRBJ2-5; d_call: -; v_call: TRBV6-6; clone_size: many; cdr3_nt: TGTGCCGGGGGACCATCCCAAGAGACCCAGTACTTC; cdr3_aa: CAGGPSQETQYF
cdr3_length: 14; j_call: TRBJ2-7; d_call: TRBD1; v_call: TRBV7-9; clone_size: -; cdr3_nt: TGTGCCAGCAGCTTGCAGCTGGACAGGGACGAGCAGTGCTTC; cdr3_aa: CASSLQLDRDEQCF
cdr3_length: 13; j_call: TRBJ2-7; d_call: -; v_call: TRBV4-1; clone_size: -; cdr3_nt: TGCGCCAGCAGCCAAGGATGGGACTACGAGCAGTACTTC; cdr3_aa: CASSQGWDYEQYF